This TCR beta chain was recovered during a study of early stage breast cancer tumors (dated by TCRdb to 2016 to 2017). At the level of the whole study: Of the roughly 15 invasive breast tumors, more than 9 were found to be estrogen receptor-positive, progesterone receptor-positive and HER2-negative. Eight of the 12 ER+/PR+/HER2- tumors were invasive ductal carcinomas, while the other four were invasive lobular carcinomas. A read coverage of roughly 10-fold per sample was achieved on average. The samples as a whole yielded more than 2.5 million detected templates, corresponding to approximately 990,000 unique clonotypes. Beyond this particular receptor, the publication reports: Repertoires from blood and normal breast were more alike than repertoires from blood and tumor, and in 14 of 16 patients, comparing each tissue with blood separated tumor from normal. Enriched TCRB sequences shared across patients were found to be mostly commonly generated sequences that were unlikely to play an important role in the tumor microenvironment. Compared with adjacent normal breast tissue, tumors had higher clonality and roughly 2.5-fold greater T cell density. Chain pairing and functional markers such as CD4, CD8 and FOXP3 were missed by bulk genomic DNA sequencing of unsorted cells. Because the cohort was small, a breakdown by tumor subtype could not be done.

Two independent genomic DNA replicates were amplified for each sample, with 0.5 ug used for blood and approximately 1.5 ug for tumor or normal breast. TCRB sequencing of genomic DNA was carried out with the ImmunoSeq Intro kit according to the manufacturer's instructions. Multiplex PCR was run for 31 cycles using proprietary primers and spike-in control sequences for absolute quantification. Single-end 150-bp reads were used to sequence an 87-bp fragment spanning the CDR3 and the flanking V and J genes. Seven samples, with two replicates for each sample, were multiplexed per lane of an Illumina MiSeq using version 3.0 chemistry. The study's processing was this. Raw data were processed with the vendor's proprietary pipeline, and both replicates were merged into a single result per sample. Productive rearrangements sharing the V-gene family, CDR3 amino acid sequence and J-gene segment were defined as clonotypes. Clonality was calculated as 1 minus the normalized Shannon entropy (Pielou evenness) of TCRB abundances. To estimate T cell density, the total number of templates was divided by the number of input cells, which was inferred from the amount of DNA input. Recon was used with default parameters to estimate total repertoire diversity and clonality. Tumor-enriched clonotypes were defined as having over 0.1% abundance in tumor and at least 32-fold higher abundance than in normal breast. Here the immuneACCESS table is served through TCRdb, limited to in-frame sequences with V and J called. Missing clones are a known gap in these copies; in checked studies unresolved V genes cover under half, and the rest lacks a known reason. V, J and clone size are taken as reported in that table, and D and trimming were inferred from the DNA itself. The table for this sample lists some 35,000 clones; 70% to 80% of them were counted only once. 6.5% to 8% of the sample rests with the top ten.

As encoded in the germline V gene, CDR1 is MNHEY while CDR2 is SVGAGI. Including the terminal cysteine and phenylalanine, the CDR3 comprises 15 residues. Only CDR3 DNA is held: 45 bases, read in frame from base 1. V loses 2 bases, J loses 1 base, and the germline ends lie 12 bases apart. The study profiled bulk TCR beta-chain repertoires in matched peripheral blood, tumor and adjacent normal breast tissue taken from approximately 15 patients with early-stage breast cancer. Before surgery, roughly 4.5-11 mL of whole blood was collected into EDTA tubes and then processed within 2 hours. Peripheral blood mononuclear cells were isolated by Ficoll-Paque centrifugation in SepMate-50 tubes. PBMCs were cryopreserved in about 90% FBS with roughly 10% DMSO in aliquots of about 1.8 to 4.5 million cells and stored in liquid nitrogen. The Qiagen AllPrep DNA/RNA Mini kit was used for genomic DNA extraction. With respect to this clone: The antigen this receptor binds is unknown. No qualities accompany the bases; no much larger clone lies one base away.

The sequence is built from TRBV6-5 and TRBJ2-7; the D region is possibly TRBD1 or TRBD2, each matching across 5 bases. The receptor was derived from a person between 60 and 70 years old with breast cancer. The sequencing sample was made of blood. CDR3 sequence: CASSYRQLASYEQYF. In nucleotide form, the sequence is TGTGCCAGCAGTTACCGACAGCTAGCTTCCTACGAGCAGTACTTC.